This T cell receptor beta chain was retrieved from a study of PD-L1 blockade in urothelial cancer. Across the study: The patients' atezolizumab therapy, 1,200 mg intravenously every 3 weeks, started in the mid-2010s. Blood drawn 3 weeks (second dose) and 6 weeks after treatment start was analyzed.

This clone was found a few times. Here immunoSEQ multiplex PCR was the method, and the copy in TCRdb shows in-frame clones only, minus some. The sample lists tens of thousands of clones, about four fifths seen once, with around 20% in the top ten. Germline loops: CDR1 SGHRS, CDR2 YFSETQ. The CDR3 totals 15 residues. Trimming pared 2 bases from V and 6 bases from J, leaving 14 bases between. This receptor was taken from a man aged 55 to 70 with urothelial cancer. The chain couples TRBV5-1 to TRBJ1-4; TRBD1 might be the D (5 bases). Sample: PBMCs, taken around atezolizumab (anti-PD-L1) treatment. CDR3 region: CASSFVPGIYEKLFF. CDR3 bases: TGCGCCAGCAGCTTCGTTCCAGGGATTTATGAAAAACTGTTTTTT.